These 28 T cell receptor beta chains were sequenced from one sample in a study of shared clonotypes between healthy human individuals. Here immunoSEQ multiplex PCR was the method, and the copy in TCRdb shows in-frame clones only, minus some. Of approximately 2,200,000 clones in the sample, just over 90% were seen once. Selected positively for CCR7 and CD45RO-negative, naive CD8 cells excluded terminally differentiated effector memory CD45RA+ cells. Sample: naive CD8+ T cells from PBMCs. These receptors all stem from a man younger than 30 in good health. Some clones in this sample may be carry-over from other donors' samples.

CDR3 in amino acids: CAIMGTTEGPDTQYF. The CDR3 coding sequence is TGTGCCATCATGGGCACCACAGAAGGCCCAGATACGCAGTATTTT. V and J are TRBV10-3 and TRBJ2-3; D remains ambiguous. This CDR3 is built from 15 residues. Trimming removed 7 bases from V and 4 bases from J, with 18 bases in between. Looked up from germline, CDR1 is ENHRY and CDR2 is SYGVKD.

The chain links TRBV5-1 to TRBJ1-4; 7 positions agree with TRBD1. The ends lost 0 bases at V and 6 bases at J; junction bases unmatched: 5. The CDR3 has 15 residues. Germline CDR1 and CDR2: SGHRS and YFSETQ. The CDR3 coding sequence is TGCGCCAGCAGCTTGGAAACCGGGACAGATGAAAAACTGTTTTTT. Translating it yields CASSLETGTDEKLFF.

The CDR3 region is CASSLHPSGVPGELFF. The CDR3 nucleotides are TGTGCCAGCAGCTTACATCCCTCGGGGGTTCCCGGGGAGCTGTTTTTT. This chain joins TRBV7-9 and TRBJ2-2; tentative D call: TRBD2 (6 bases). Trimming pared 2 bases from V and 6 bases from J, leaving 16 bases between. Germline assignment: CDR1 SEHNR and CDR2 FQNEAQ (reference sequence). The CDR3 is made up of 16 amino acids.

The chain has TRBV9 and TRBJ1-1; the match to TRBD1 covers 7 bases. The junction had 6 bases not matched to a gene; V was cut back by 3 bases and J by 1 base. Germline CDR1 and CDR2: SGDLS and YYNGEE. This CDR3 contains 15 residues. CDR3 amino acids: CASSDYRGANTEAFF. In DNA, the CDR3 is TGTGCCAGCAGCGATTACAGGGGTGCGAACACTGAAGCTTTCTTT. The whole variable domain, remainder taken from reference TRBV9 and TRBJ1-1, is DSGVTQTPKHLITATGQRVTLRCSPRSGDLSVYWYQQSLDQGLQFLIQYYNGEERAKGNILERFSAQQFPDLHSELNLSSLELGDSALYFCASSDYRGANTEAFFGQGTRLTVV.

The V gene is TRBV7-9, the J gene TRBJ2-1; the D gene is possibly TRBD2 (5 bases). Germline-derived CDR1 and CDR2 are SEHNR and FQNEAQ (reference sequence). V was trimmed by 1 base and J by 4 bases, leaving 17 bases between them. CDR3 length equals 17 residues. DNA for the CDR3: TGTGCCAGCAGCTTAGATAGGTCCGGGATGGCGTACAATGAGCAGTTCTTC. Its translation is CASSLDRSGMAYNEQFF. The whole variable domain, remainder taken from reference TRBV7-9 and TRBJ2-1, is DTGVSQNPRHKITKRGQNVTFRCDPISEHNRLYWYRQTLGQGPEFLTYFQNEAQLEKSRLLSDRFSAERPKGSFSTLEIQRTEQGDSAMYLCASSLDRSGMAYNEQFFGPGTRLTVL.

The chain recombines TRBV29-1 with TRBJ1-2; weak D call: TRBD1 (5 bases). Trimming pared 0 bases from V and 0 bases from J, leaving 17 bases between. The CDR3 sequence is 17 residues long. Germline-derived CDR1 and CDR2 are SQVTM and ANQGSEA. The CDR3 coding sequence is TGCAGCGTTGAAGATTCGCTCAATGGGGGGACTAACTATGGCTACACCTTC. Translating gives CSVEDSLNGGTNYGYTF.

CDR3 amino acids: CASSRTGGLYGYTF. The CDR3 DNA is TGTGCCAGCAGCAGGACAGGGGGCCTCTATGGCTACACCTTC. The chain carries TRBV9 and TRBJ1-2; 11 bases match TRBD1. The CDR3 is made up of 14 amino acids. After removal of 4 bases from V and 4 bases from J, the junction contained 3 bases not matched to a gene. Germline V gene sequence: CDR1 SGDLS, CDR2 YYNGEE.

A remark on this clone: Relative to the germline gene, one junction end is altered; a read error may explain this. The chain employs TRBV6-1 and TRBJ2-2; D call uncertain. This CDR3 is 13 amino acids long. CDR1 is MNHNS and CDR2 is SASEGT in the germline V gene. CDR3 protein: CASREANTGELFF. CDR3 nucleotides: TGTGCCAGCAGGGAAGCGAACACCGGGGAGCTGTTTTTT.

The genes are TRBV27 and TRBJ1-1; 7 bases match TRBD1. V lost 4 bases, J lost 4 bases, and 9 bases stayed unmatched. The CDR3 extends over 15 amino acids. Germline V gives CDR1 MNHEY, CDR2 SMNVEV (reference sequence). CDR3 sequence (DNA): TGTGCCAGCAGTTGGTCAGGGGGATTCAGCACTGAAGCTTTCTTT. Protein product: CASSWSGGFSTEAFF.

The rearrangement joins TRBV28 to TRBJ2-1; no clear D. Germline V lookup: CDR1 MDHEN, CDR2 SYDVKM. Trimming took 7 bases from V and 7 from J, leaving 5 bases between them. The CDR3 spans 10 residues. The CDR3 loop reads CASKLNEQFF. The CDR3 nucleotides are TGTGCCAGCAAGTTGAATGAGCAGTTCTTC.

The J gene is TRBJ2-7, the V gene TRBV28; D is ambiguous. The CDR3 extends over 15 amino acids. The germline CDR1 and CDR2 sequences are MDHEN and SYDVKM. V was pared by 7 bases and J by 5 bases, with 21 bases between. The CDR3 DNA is TGTGCCAGCACCCCTCTCCGTTCGGGTTGGGACGAGCAGTACTTC. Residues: CASTPLRSGWDEQYF.

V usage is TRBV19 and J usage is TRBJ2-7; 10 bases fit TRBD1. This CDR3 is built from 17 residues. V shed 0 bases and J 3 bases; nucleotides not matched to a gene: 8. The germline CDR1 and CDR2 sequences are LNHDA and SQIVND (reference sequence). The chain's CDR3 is CASSIDQEGTGDYEQYF. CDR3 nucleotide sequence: TGTGCCAGTAGTATAGATCAGGAAGGGACAGGGGACTACGAGCAGTACTTC.

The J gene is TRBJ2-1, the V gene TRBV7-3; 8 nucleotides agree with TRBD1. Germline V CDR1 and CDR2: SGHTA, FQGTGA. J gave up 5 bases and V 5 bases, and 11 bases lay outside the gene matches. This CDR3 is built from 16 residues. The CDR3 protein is CASSARPGQADNEQFF. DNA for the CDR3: TGTGCCAGCAGCGCAAGACCGGGACAGGCGGACAATGAGCAGTTCTTC. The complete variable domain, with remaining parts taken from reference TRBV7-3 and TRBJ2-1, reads GAGVSQTPSNKVTEKGKYVELRCDPISGHTALYWYRQSLGQGPEFLIYFQGTGAADDSGLPNDRFFAVRPEGSVSTLKIQRTERGDSAVYLCASSARPGQADNEQFFGPGTRLTVL.

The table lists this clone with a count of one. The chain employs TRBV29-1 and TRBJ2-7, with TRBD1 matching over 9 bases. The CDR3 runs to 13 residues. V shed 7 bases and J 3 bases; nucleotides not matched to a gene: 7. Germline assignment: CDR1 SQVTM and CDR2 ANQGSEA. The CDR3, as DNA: TGCAGCGCCACCGGGACAGGGTTCTACGAGCAGTACTTC. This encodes CSATGTGFYEQYF.

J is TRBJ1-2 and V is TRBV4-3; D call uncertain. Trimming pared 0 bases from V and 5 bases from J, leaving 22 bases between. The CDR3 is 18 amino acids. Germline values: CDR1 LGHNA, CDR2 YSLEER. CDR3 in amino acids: CASSQEGLGSATGYGYTF. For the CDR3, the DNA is TGCGCCAGCAGCCAAGAGGGCCTGGGGAGCGCGACTGGGTATGGCTACACCTTC.

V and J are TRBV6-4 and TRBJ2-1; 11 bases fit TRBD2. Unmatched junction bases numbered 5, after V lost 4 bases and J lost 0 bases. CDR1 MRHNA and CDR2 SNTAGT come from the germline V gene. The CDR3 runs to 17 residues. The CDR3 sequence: CASSGTSGSLSYNEQFF. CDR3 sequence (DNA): TGTGCCAGCAGTGGGACTAGCGGGTCCCTCTCCTACAATGAGCAGTTCTTC.

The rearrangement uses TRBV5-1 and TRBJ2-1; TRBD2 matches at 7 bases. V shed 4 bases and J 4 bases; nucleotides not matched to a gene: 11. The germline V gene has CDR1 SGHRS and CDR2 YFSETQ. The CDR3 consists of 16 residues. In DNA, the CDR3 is TGCGCCAGCAGCATATATGGGGCGGGAGTGTACAATGAGCAGTTCTTC. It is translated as CASSIYGAGVYNEQFF.

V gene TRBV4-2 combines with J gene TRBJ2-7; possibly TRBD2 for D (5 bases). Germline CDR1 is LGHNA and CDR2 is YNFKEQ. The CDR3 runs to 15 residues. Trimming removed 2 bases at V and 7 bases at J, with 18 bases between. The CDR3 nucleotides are TGTGCCAGCAGCCAACAACTTGCGGCCAGAGGGGAGCAGTACTTC. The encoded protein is CASSQQLAARGEQYF.

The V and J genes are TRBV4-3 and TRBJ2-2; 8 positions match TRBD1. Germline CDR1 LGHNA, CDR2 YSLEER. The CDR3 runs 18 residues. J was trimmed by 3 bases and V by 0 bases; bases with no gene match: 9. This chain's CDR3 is CASSQDQDREDYTGELFF. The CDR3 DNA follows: TGCGCCAGCAGCCAAGACCAGGACAGGGAGGATTACACCGGGGAGCTGTTTTTT.

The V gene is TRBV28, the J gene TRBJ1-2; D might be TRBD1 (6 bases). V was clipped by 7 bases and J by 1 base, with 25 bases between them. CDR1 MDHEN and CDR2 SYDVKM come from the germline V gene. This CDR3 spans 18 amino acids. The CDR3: CASTQQTDSLPLNYGYTF. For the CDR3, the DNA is TGTGCCAGCACCCAGCAGACGGACAGTCTGCCCCTTAACTATGGCTACACCTTC.

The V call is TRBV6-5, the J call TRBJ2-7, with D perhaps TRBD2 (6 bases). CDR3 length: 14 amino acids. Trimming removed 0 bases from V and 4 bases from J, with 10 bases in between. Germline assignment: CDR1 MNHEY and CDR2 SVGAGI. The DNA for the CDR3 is TGTGCCAGCAGTTACTCGATTGGGGGGTACGAGCAGTACTTC. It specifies CASSYSIGGYEQYF.

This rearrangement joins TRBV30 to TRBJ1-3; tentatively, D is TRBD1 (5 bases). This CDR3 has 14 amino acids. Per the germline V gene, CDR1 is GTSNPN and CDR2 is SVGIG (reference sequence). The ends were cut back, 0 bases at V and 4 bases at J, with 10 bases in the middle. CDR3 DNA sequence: TGTGCCTGGAGTGTAGACAGTACGGGAAACACCATATATTTT. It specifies CAWSVDSTGNTIYF.

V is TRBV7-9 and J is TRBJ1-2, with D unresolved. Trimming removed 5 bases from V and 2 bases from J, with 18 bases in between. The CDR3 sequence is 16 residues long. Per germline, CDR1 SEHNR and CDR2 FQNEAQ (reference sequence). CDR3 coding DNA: TGTGCCAGCAGCCCCCCCACAGAGAGGGTAAACTATGGCTACACCTTC. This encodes CASSPPTERVNYGYTF.

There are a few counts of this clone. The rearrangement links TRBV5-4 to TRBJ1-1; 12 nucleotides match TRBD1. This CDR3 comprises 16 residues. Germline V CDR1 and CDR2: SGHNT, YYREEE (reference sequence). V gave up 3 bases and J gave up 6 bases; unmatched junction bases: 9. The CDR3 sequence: CASSSKPGQGAAEAFF. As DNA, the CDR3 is TGTGCCAGCAGCTCCAAACCGGGACAGGGGGCGGCTGAAGCTTTCTTT.

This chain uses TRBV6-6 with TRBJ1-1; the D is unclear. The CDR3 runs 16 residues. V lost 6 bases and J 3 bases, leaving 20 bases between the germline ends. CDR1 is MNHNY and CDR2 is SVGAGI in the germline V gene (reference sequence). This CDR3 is CASSRRVRDRDTEAFF. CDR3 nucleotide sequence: TGTGCCAGCAGCCGACGAGTGAGGGATCGCGACACTGAAGCTTTCTTT.

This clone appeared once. Here the CDR3 DNA reads TGTGCCAGCAGCTTACGCGCGGGACAGGGCTATAGCTCTGGAAACACCATATATTTT. Protein sequence: CASSLRAGQGYSSGNTIYF. The chain couples TRBV7-2 to TRBJ1-3; 9 bases agree with TRBD1. This CDR3 region has 19 residues. The germline CDR1 and CDR2 sequences are SGHTA and FQGNSA. V lost 2 bases and J lost 0; bases outside the gene matches: 11.

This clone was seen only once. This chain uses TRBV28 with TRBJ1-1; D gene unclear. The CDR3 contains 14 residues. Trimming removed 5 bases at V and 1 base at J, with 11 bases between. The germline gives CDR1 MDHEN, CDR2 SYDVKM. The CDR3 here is CASSPIRENTEAFF. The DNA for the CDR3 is TGTGCCAGCAGTCCGATACGGGAGAACACTGAAGCTTTCTTT.

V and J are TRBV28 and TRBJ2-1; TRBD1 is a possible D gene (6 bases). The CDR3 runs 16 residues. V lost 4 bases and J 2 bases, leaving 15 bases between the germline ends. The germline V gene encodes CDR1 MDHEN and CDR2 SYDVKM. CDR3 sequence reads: CASSSRGSAPYNEQFF. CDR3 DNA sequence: TGTGCCAGCAGTTCCAGGGGCAGCGCACCCTACAATGAGCAGTTCTTC.